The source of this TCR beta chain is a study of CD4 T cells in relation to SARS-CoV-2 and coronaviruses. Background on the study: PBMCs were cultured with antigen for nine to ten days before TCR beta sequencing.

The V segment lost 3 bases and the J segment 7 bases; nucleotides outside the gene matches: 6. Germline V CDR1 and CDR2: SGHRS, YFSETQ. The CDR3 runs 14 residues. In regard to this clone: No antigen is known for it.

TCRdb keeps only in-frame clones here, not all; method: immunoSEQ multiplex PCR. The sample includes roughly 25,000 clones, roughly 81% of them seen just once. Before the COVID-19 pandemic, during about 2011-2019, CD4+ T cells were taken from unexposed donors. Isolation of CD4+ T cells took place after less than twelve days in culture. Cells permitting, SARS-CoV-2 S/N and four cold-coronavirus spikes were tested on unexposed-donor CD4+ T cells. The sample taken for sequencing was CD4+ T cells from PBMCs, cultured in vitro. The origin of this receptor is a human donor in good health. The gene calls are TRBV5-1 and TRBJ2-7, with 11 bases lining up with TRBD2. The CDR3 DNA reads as TGCGCCAGCAGCTCGCTGACTAGCGGGAATGAGCAGTACTTC. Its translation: CASSSLTSGNEQYF. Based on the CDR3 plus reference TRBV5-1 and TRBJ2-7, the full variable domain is KAGVTQTPRYLIKTRGQQVTLSCSPISGHRSVSWYQQTPGQGLQFLFEYFSETQRNKGNFPGRFSGRQFSNSRSEMNVSTLELGDSALYLCASSSLTSGNEQYFGPGTRLTVT.